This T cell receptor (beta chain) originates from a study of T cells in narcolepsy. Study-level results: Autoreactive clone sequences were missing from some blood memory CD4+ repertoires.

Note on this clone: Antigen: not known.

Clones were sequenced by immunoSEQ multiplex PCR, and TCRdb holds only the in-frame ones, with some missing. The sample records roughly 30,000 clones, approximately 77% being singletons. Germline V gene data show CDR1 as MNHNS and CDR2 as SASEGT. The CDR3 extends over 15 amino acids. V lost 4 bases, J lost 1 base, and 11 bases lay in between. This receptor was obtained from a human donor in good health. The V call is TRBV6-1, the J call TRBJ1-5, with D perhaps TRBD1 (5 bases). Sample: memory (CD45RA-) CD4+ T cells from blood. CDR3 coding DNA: TGTGCCAGCAGTGGAAACAGGATAAGCAATCAGCCCCAGCATTTT. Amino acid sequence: CASSGNRISNQPQHF.